The following is a TCR beta chain sequence with its context. Its antigen is undetermined. Likely a read error: the CDR3 ends without its conserved phenylalanine or tryptophan. No DNA is shown, since the ends of the CDR3 on it are uncertain; the CDR3 is the one TCRdb lists. RNA transcripts yielded amplified TCR beta CDR3 regions. Using the HTBI primer set, a first-round RT-PCR was run on the TCR CDR3. TCRdb reprocessed the multiplex PCR reads via MiXCR and lists one record per CDR3 protein. The table includes over 200,000 distinct CDR3 sequences, roughly 14% detected once. Thyroid ultrasound and orbital computed tomography, with clinical symptoms and serum thyroxine and TRAb, informed diagnoses. Progressors' blood was drawn at hyperthyroidism diagnosis, before ophthalmopathy symptoms. The data stem from a study of T cells in Graves' hyperthyroidism and ophthalmopathy. Study-wide findings and caveats: From stable hyperthyroidism, ophthalmopathy was set apart by a 13 V-J model. Progression to ophthalmopathy was predicted a median of 6.5 months early.

The origin of this receptor is a woman aged 40 to 49 with Graves' hyperthyroidism that later progressed to Graves' ophthalmopathy. Sequenced sample: blood.

CDR3 region: CASSLATSTDTHYV. The rearrangement uses TRBV5-1 and TRBJ2-3. Per the germline V gene, CDR1 is SGHRS and CDR2 is YFSETQ. The CDR3 has 14 amino acids, counting both end residues.